The T cell receptor (beta chain) under discussion was sequenced for a study of human CD8 memory T cell subsets. This clonotype is identified as medium-sized from frequency. Construction of TCR beta libraries was accomplished by means of UMI-labeled 5' RACE. Each CDR3 protein gets one entry in TCRdb, which reprocessed the 5' RACE reads and gives no DNA. The listing contains roughly 5,000 distinct CDR3 sequences. The CDR3 extends over 16 amino acids. From germline, CDR1 is LGHNA and CDR2 YNFKEQ. Sequences were obtained from CD8+ effector memory T cells (TEM) sorted from PBMCs. Subset noted: effector memory CD8 T cells, CCR7- CD45RO+ CD95+. This receptor was obtained from a human donor in good health. This chain connects TRBV4-2 to TRBJ1-1. The CDR3 spells CASSQTIKSINTEAFF.